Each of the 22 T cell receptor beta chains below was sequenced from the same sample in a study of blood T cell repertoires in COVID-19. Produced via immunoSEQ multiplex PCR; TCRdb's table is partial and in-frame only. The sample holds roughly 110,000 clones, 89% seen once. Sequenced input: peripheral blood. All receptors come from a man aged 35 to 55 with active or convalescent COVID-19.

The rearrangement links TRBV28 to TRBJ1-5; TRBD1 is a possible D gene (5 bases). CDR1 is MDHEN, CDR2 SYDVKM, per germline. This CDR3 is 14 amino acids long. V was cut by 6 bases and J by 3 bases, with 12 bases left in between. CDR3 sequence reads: CASRQTGANQPQHF. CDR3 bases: TGTGCCAGCAGGCAAACAGGAGCCAATCAGCCCCAGCATTTT.

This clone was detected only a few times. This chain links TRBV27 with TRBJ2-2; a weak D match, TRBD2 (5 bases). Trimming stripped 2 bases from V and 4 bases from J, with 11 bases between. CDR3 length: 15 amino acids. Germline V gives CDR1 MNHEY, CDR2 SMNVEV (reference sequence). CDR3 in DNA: TGTGCCAGCAGTTTAAGACGGGCGGGCACCGGGGAGCTGTTTTTT. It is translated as CASSLRRAGTGELFF.

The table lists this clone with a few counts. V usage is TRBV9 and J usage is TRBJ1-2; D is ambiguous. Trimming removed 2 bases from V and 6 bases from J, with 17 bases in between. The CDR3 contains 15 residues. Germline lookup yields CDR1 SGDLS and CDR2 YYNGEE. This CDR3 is CASSVAGWESDGYTF. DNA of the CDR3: TGTGCCAGCAGCGTGGCGGGATGGGAGTCCGATGGCTACACCTTC.

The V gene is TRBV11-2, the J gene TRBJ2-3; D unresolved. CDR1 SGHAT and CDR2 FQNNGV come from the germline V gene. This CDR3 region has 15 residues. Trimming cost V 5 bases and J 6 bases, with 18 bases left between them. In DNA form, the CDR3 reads TGTGCCAGCAGCAACCTTAGTGACAATTTGGATACGCAGTATTTT. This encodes CASSNLSDNLDTQYF.

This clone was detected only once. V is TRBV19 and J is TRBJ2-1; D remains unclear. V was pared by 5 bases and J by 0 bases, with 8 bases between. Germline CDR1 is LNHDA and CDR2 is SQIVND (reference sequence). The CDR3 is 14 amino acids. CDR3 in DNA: TGTGCCAGTAGTTCAGTCTCCTCCTACAATGAGCAGTTCTTC. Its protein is CASSSVSSYNEQFF.

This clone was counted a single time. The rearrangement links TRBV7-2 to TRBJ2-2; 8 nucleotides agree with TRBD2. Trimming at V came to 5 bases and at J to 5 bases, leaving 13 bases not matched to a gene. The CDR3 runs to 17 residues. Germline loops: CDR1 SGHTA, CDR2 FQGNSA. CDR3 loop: CASSPREGGVRTGELFF. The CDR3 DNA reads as TGTGCCAGCAGCCCCCGGGAGGGGGGAGTAAGGACCGGGGAGCTGTTTTTT.

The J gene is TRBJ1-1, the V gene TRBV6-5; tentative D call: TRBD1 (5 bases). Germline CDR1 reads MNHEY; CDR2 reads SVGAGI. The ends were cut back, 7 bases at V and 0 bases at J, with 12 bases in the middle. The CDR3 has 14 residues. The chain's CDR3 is CASTPGVLNTEAFF. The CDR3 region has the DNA TGTGCCAGCACTCCGGGGGTACTGAACACTGAAGCTTTCTTT.

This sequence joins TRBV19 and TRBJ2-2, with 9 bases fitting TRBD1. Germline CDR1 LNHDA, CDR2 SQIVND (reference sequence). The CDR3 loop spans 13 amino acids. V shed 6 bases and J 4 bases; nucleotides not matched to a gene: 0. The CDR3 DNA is TGTGCCAGTAGGGGACAGGGCACCGGGGAGCTGTTTTTT. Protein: CASRGQGTGELFF. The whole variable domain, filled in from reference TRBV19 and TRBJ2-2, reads DGGITQSPKYLFRKEGQNVTLSCEQNLNHDAMYWYRQDPGQGLRLIYYSQIVNDFQKGDIAEGYSVSREKKESFPLTVTSAQKNPTAFYLCASRGQGTGELFFGEGSRLTVL.

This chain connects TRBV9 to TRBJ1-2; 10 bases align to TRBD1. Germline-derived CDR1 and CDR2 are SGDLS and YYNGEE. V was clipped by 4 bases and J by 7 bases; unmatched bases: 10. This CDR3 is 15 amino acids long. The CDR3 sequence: CASSPRQGANGGYTF. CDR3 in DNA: TGTGCCAGCAGCCCCCGACAGGGGGCGAACGGTGGCTACACCTTC.

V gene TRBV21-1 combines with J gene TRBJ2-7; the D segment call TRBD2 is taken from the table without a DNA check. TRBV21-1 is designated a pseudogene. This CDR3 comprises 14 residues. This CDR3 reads CASSKVRGSYEQYF. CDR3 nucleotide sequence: TGTGCCAGCAGCAAAGTTCGGGGGAGCTACGAGCAGTACTTC.

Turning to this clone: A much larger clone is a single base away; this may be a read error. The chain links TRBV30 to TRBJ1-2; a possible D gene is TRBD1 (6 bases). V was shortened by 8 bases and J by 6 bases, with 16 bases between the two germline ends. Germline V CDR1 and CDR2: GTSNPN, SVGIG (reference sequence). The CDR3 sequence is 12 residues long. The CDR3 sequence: CAGGRGGNGYTF. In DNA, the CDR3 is TGTGCCGGGGGCCGGGGGGGGAATGGCTACACCTTC.

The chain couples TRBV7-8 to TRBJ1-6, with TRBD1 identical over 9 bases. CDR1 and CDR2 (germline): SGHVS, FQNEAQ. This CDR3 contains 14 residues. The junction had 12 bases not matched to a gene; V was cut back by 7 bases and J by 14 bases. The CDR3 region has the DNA TGTGCCAGCAAGGTTGGGACAGGGAGAGATACCCTCCACTTT. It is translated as CASKVGTGRDTLHF.

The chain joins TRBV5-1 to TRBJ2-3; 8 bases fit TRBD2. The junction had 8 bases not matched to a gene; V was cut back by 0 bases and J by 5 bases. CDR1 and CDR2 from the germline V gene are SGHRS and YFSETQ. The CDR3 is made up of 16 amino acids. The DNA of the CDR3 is TGCGCCAGCAGCTTGGAGGGCGGGAGGTCGGGAGATACGCAGTATTTT. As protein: CASSLEGGRSGDTQYF.

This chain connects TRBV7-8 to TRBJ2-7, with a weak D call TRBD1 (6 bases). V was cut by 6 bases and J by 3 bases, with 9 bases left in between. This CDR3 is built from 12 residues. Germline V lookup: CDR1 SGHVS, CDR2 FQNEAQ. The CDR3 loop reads CASRGAFYEQYF. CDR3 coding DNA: TGTGCCAGCAGGGGGGCCTTCTACGAGCAGTACTTC.

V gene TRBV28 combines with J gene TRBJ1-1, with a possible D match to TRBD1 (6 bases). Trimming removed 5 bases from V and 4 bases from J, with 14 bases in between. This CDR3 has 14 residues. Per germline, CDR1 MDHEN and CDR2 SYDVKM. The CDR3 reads CASSPGQLPTEAFF. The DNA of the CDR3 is TGTGCCAGCAGTCCAGGACAGCTACCCACTGAAGCTTTCTTT.

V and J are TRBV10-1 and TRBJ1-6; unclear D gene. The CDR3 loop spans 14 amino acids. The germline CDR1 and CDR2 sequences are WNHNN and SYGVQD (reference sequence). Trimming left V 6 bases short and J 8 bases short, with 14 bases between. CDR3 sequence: CASSLGSFDSPLHF. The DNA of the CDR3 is TGCGCCAGCAGCCTGGGCAGTTTTGATTCACCCCTCCACTTT.

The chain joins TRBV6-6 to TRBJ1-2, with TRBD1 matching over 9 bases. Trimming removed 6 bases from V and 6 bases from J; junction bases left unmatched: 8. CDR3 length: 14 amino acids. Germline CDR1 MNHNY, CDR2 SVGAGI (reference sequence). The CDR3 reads CASRVKTGGHGYTF. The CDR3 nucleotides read TGTGCCAGCAGAGTTAAAACAGGGGGCCATGGCTACACCTTC.

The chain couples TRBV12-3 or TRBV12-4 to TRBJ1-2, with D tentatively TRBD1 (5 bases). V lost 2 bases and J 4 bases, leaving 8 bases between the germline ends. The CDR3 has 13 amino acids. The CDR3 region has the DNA TGTGCCAGCAGTTTATGGGGGGGCTATGGCTACACCTTC. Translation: CASSLWGGYGYTF.

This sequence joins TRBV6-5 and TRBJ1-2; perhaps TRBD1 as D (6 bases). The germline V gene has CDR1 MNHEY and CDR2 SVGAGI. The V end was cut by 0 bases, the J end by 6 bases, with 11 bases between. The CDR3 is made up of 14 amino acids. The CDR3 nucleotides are TGTGCCAGCAGTTACTCCGGGGGGCGGAATGGCTACACCTTC. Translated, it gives CASSYSGGRNGYTF.

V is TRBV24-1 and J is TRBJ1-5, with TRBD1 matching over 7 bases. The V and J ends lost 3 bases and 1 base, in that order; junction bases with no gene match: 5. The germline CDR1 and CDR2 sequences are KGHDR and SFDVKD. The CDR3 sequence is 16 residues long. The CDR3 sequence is CATSDPGTASNQPQHF. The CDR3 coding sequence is TGTGCCACCAGTGATCCTGGGACAGCGAGCAATCAGCCCCAGCATTTT.

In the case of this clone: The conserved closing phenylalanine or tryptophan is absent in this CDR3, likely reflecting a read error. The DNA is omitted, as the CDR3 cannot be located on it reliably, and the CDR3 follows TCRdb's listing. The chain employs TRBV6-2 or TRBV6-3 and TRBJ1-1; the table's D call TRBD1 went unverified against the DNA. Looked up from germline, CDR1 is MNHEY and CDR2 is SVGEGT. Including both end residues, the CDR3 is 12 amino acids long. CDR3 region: CASSYARERVWS.

The CDR3 is CASSRQVERETQYF. CDR3 in DNA: TGCGCCAGTAGCCGACAGGTCGAAAGGGAGACCCAGTACTTC. This chain joins TRBV5-1 and TRBJ2-5, with TRBD1 as a possible D gene (6 bases). V shed 8 bases and J shed 5 bases, with 19 bases lying between them. The germline V gene encodes CDR1 SGHRS and CDR2 YFSETQ. The CDR3 consists of 14 residues.